Sequencing of this TCR beta chain was carried out in a study of T cells after yellow fever vaccination (dated by TCRdb to 2018 to 2020). The study in broad terms: Libraries from fractions with low cell numbers were prepared with the SMART-Seq v4 Ultra Low Input RNA kit. To track T-cell clones before and after primary and booster YFV17D yellow fever vaccination, bulk TCR alpha and beta repertoires were sequenced longitudinally. Two healthy male donors, one aged 18 to 29 and one aged 30 to 40 years, made up the cohort. Bulk PBMC replicates and cell subsets were isolated from blood drawn at multiple timepoints before and after both primary and secondary immunization. Overall study results and their limits: A small fraction of clonotypes showed up in both the CD4 and CD8 compartments, probably as a result of convergent recombination. Compared with the primary T-cell response, the secondary T-cell response was weaker but faster, peaking on day 5 rather than day 15. Because abundant contaminating clonotypes from the bulk population could be contained in FACS-sorted repertoires, computational filtering was required. After the booster, most of the clones that had expanded following primary vaccination were detected again (roughly 96% of CD4 and roughly 88% of CD8), which suggests that memory was broadly maintained. Because only two donors were included in the study, the extent to which the findings can be generalized is limited.

This clonotype was counted only a few times. Its binding antigen is unknown. No base quality information exists; no much larger clone differs at one position. The treatment or condition tag for this specimen amounts to: live attenuated yellow fever vaccine strain. At each blood-draw timepoint, two biological replicates of bulk PBMCs were collected. PBMCs were isolated from peripheral blood using a standard Ficoll-Paque protocol. TriZol was used to extract RNA from bulk PBMCs, from CD4 and CD8 fractions, and from dextramer-positive and dextramer-negative fractions. The sequencing machine was an Illumina NovaSeq 6000. TCR cDNA was synthesized by 5'RACE template switching, which introduced a universal primer site and unique molecular identifiers. Priming of cDNA synthesis was performed from both the TCR alpha and TCR beta constant segments. Libraries were amplified in two PCR steps, with sample barcodes and sequencing adapters added in the second step. Sequencing of libraries was done on Illumina HiSeq 2500 (2x100 bp) or NovaSeq (2x150 bp). Per the original workflow: MIGEC handled demultiplexing of reads and collapsing into UMI consensus sequences, while MiXCR performed V(D)J alignment. Vaccine-responding clonotypes were defined with edgeR using replicate PBMC samples, requiring FDR below 0.01 and a log2 fold change above 5 up to day 15. Each bulk clonotype received a CD4 or CD8 identity based on whether the sequenced CD4 or CD8 repertoire contained that clonotype at higher abundance. In-frame beta chains were kept once TCRdb had trimmed the public reads at Q25 with fastp and called clones with MiXCR. All rows with the same CDR3 protein become a single entry with the most common DNA and genes. The V and J calls and clone size are TCRdb's, not the authors'. A total of under 350,000 distinct CDR3 sequences appear in this sample, 4.1% of them only once. The biggest ten clones account for 20% to 25% of the sample.

V and J are truncated by 5 bases and 0 bases respectively, leaving an intervening sequence of 19 bases. The CDR3 numbers 17 residues from cysteine through phenylalanine. Only CDR3 DNA remains: 51 bases, in frame from the first base. Per the germline V gene, SGHTA is the CDR1 and FQGTGA is the CDR2. The receptor's source is a man in his late teens or twenties who received the YFV17D yellow fever vaccine. The rearrangement joined TRBV7-3 to TRBJ1-1, with the identity of the D gene unclear. The source was PBMCs, collected 5 days after the yellow fever booster vaccination. The DNA sequence is as follows: TGTGCCAGCAGCCCCGCTGGAGGAGTTTTGGTGAACACTGAAGCTTTCTTT. It encodes CASSPAGGVLVNTEAFF.